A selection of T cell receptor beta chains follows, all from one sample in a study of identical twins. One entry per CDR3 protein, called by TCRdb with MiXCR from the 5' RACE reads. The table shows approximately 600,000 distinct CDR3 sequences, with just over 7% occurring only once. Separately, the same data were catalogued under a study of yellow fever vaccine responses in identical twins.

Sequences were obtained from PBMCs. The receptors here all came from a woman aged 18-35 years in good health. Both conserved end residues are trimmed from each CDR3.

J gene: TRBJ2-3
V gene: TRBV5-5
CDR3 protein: ASGSGLAGTDTQY

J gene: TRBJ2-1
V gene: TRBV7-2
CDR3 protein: ASSTQGTEQF

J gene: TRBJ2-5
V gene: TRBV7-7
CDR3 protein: ASSPGIGSRETQY

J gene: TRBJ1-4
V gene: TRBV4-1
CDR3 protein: ASSQGGLGLF

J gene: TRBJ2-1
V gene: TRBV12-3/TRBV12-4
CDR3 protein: ASGTSGSYNEQF

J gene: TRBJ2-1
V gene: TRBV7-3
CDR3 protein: ASSLSGSEQF

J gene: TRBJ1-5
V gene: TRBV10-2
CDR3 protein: ASSDTTGSFSNQPQH

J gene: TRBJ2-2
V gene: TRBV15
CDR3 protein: ATSRTANTGELF

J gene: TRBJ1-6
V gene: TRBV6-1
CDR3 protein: ASSEPAGGRSPLH

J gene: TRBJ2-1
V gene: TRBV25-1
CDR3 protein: ASSRRGTSGEREQF

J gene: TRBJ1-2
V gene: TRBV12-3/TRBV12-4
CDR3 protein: ASSLTGGGGYT

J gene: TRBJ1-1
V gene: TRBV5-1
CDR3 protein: ASSSGTGGWDTEAF

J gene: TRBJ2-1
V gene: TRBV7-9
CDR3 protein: ASSFRATPWAHEQF

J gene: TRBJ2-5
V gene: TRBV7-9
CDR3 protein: ASSSSRGGEKTQY

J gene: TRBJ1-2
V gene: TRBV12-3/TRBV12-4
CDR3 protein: AIPKGHGYT

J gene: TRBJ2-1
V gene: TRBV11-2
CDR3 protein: ASTQRGGFYNEQF

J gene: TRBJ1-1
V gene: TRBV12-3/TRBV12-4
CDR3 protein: ASTGQDNTEAF

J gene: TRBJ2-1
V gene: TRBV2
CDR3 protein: ASSEVAGTSGYNEQF

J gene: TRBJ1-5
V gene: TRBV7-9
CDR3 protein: ASSLVSGVSNQPQH

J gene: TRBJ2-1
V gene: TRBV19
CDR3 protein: ASSRGAKSDNEQF

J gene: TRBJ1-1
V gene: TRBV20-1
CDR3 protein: SAKGADRADFEAF

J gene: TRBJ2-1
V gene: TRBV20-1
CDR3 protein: SAHTSGKGNNEQF

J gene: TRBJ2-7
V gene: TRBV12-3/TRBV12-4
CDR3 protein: ASSLARFTFEQY

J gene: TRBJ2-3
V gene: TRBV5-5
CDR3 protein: ASSFRREEDTQY

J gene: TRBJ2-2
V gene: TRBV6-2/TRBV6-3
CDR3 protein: ASRSQTSGAKQHRTGELF

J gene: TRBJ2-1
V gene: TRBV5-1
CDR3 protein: ASSVPKLAGAPREQF

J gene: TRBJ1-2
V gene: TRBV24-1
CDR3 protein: ATSDFAGGYT